This TCR beta chain was identified during a study of T-cell reconstitution after alpha-beta-depleted transplantation in children. General study points: Alpha-beta T cells present about two months after transplant were reported to originate from several hundred expanded graft clones.

Note on this clonotype: Its antigen is currently unknown.

The CDR3 consists of 15 residues. From germline, CDR1 is DFQATT and CDR2 SNEGSKA (reference sequence). Trimming at V came to 0 bases and at J to 4 bases, leaving 8 bases not matched to a gene. Preparation of the TCRbeta library used unique molecular identifiers. TCRdb used MiXCR to reprocess the PCR reads, holding one entry per CDR3 protein. There are 700,000 or so distinct CDR3 sequences in the sample; 10% to 15% occur only once, and 0.65% to 0.9% lies in the top ten. Sequences were derived from PBMCs, sampled before TCRalphabeta/CD19-depleted stem cell transplant. V usage is TRBV20-1 and J usage is TRBJ2-5, with 7 positions matching TRBD1. The sequence derives from a girl aged 2 to 9 with congenital amegakaryocytic thrombocytopenia, due to receive a stem cell transplant. CDR3 region: CSARDRQGRGETQYF. The CDR3 DNA reads TGCAGTGCTAGAGACAGACAGGGCAGAGGAGAGACCCAGTACTTC.